This TCR beta chain emerged from a study of blood T cells in healthy people across ages. The study's findings and limits: Diversity figures derived from one million T cells were judged to underestimate the true value. Long-lived and aged donors differed, with more naive CD4+ cells and higher diversity in the long-lived.

Concerning this clonotype: The antigen is unknown.

Using a J-beta primer mix together with a sample-barcoded 5' primer, a second PCR was run for roughly 7 to 11 cycles. Sequencing yielded, for each sample, at least 3 million paired-end reads carrying CDR3. TCRdb reprocessed the 5' RACE reads via MiXCR and lists one record per CDR3 protein. Among about 620,000 distinct CDR3 sequences, 52% were seen once, and the ten largest hold about 14%. This sequence originates from a woman older than 75 in good health. Sequences were obtained from blood.

The CDR3 DNA reads TGTGCCAGCAGCGTGGGGGGACAGCCCACAGATACGCAGTATTTT. Residues: CASSVGGQPTDTQYF. This rearrangement joins TRBV9 to TRBJ2-3; D may be TRBD1 (7 bases). The V end was cut by 2 bases, the J end by 2 bases, with 12 bases between. This CDR3 spans 15 amino acids. Germline assignment: CDR1 SGDLS and CDR2 YYNGEE.